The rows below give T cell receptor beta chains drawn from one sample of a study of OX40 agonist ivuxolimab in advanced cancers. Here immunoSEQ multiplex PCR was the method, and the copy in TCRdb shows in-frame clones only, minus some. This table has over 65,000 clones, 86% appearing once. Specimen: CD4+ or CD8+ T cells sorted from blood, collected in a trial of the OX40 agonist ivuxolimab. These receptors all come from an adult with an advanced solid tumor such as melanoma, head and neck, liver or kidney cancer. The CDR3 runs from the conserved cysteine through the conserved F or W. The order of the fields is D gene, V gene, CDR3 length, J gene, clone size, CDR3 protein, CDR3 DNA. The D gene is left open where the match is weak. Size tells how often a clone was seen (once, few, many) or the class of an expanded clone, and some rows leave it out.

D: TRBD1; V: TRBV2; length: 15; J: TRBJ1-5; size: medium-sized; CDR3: CASRSTGARNQPQHF; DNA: TGTGCCAGCAGATCGACAGGGGCGCGAAATCAGCCCCAGCATTTT
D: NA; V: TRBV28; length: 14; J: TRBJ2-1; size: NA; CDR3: CASSPEGLTNEQFF; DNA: TGTGCCAGCAGTCCAGAGGGCCTGACGAACGAGCAGTTCTTC
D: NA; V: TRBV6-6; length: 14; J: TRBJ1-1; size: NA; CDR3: CASGRPAGYTEAFF; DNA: TGTGCCAGCGGACGGCCGGCGGGGTACACTGAAGCTTTCTTT
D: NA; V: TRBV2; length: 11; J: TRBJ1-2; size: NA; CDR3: CASSGFYGYTF; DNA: TGTGCCAGCAGTGGGTTCTATGGCTACACCTTC
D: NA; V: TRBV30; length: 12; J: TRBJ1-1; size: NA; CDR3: CAWTVLHTEAFF; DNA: TGTGCCTGGACGGTGCTGCACACTGAAGCTTTCTTT
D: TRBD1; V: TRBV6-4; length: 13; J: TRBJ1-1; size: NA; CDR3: CASKRDSNTEAFF; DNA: TGTGCCAGCAAAAGGGACAGCAACACTGAAGCTTTCTTT
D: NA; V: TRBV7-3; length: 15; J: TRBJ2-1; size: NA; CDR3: CASSPTRDSYNEQFF; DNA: TGTGCCAGCAGCCCAACCCGGGACTCCTACAATGAGCAGTTCTTC
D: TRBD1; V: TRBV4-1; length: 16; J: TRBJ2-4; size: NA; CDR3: CASSQGQVVAKNIQYF; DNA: TGCGCCAGCAGCCAGGGACAGGTCGTAGCCAAAAACATTCAGTACTTC
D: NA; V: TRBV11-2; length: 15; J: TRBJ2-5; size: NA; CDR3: CASSLPIGGGETQYF; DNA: TGTGCCAGCAGCCTCCCGATAGGGGGGGGAGAGACCCAGTACTTC
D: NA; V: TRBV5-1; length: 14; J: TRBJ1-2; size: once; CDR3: CASSLGGQNFGYTF; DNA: TGCGCCAGCAGCTTGGGAGGACAGAATTTCGGCTACACCTTC
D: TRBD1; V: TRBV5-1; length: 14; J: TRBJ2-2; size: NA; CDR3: CASSQGQYTGELFF; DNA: TGCGCCAGCAGCCAGGGACAGTACACCGGGGAGCTGTTTTTT
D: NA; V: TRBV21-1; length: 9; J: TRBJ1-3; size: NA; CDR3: CASSLRYRF; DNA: TGTGCCAGCAGCCTGCGTTATCGGTTT
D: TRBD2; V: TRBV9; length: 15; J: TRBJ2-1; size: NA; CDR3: CASSVGGGSYNEQFF; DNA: TGTGCCAGCAGCGTAGGGGGGGGCTCCTACAATGAGCAGTTCTTC
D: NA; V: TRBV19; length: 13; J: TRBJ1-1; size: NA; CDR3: CASSMNVNTEAFF; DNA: TGTGCCAGTAGTATGAACGTGAACACTGAAGCTTTCTTT
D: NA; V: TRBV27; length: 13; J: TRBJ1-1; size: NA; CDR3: CASSQYDGTEAFF; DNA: TGTGCCAGCAGCCAGTATGATGGCACTGAAGCTTTCTTT
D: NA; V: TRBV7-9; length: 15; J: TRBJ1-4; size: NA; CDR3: CASSVEQGINEKLFF; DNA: TGTGCCAGCAGCGTAGAACAAGGGATTAACGAAAAACTGTTTTTT
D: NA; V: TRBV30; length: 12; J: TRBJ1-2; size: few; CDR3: CAWSWGGYGYTF; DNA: TGTGCCTGGAGTTGGGGAGGCTATGGCTACACCTTC
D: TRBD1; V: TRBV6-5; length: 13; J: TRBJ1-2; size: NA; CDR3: CASNTDRVYGYTF; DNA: TGTGCCAGCAACACCGACAGGGTCTATGGCTACACCTTC
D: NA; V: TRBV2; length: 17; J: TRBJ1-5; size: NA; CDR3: CASRQDSPFYSNQPQHF; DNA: TGTGCCAGCAGGCAGGACAGCCCATTTTATAGCAATCAGCCCCAGCATTTT
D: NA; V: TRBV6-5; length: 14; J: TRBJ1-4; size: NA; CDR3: CASSYEWSNEKLFF; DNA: TGTGCCAGCAGTTACGAGTGGTCTAATGAAAAACTGTTTTTT
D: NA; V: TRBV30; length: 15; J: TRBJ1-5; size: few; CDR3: CAWSVGGFSNQPQHF; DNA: TGTGCCTGGAGTGTCGGGGGCTTTAGCAATCAGCCCCAGCATTTT
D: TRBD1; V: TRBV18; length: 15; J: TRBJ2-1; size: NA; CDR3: CASSPPGQGANEQFF; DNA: TGTGCCAGCTCACCGCCGGGACAGGGGGCCAATGAGCAGTTCTTC
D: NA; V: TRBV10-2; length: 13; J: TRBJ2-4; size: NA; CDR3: CASSDPDKNIQYF; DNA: TGCGCCAGCAGTGACCCGGACAAGAACATTCAGTACTTC
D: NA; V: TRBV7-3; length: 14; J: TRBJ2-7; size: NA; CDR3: CASSLNGGSYEQYF; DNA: TGTGCCAGCAGCTTAAACGGCGGCTCCTACGAGCAGTACTTC
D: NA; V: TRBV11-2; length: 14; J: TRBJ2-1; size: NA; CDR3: CASSPTSPYNEQFF; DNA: TGTGCCAGCAGCCCGACTAGTCCCTACAATGAGCAGTTCTTC
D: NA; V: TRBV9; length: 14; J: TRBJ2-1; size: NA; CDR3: CASSVGWTDTLQFF; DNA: TGTGCCAGCAGCGTAGGCTGGACGGACACACTGCAGTTCTTC
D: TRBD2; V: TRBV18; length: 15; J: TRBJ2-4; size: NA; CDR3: CASSPSLAGGPLRYF; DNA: TGTGCCAGCTCACCGTCGCTAGCGGGAGGGCCGTTGCGGTACTTC
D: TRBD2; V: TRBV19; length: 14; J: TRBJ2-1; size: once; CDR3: CASNLGGQSNEQFF; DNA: TGTGCCAGTAACTTGGGAGGGCAAAGCAATGAGCAGTTCTTC
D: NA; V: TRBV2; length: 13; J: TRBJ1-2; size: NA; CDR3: CASSVRGGYGYTF; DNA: TGTGCCAGCAGCGTTCGGGGCGGCTATGGCTACACCTTC
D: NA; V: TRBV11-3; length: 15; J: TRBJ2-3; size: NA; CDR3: CASSLGRQGTDTQYF; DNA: TGTGCCAGCAGCTTAGGTCGCCAGGGCACAGATACGCAGTATTTT
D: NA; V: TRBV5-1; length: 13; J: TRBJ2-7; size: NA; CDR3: CASSPNQGYEQYF; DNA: TGCGCCAGCAGCCCGAATCAGGGCTACGAGCAGTACTTC
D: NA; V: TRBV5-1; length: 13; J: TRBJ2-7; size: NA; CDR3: CASSKSTGYEQYF; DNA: TGCGCCAGCAGCAAATCTACAGGCTACGAGCAGTACTTC
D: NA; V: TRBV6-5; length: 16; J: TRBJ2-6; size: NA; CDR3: CASSYAQGSGANVLTF; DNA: TGTGCCAGCAGTTATGCACAGGGTTCTGGGGCCAACGTCCTGACTTTC
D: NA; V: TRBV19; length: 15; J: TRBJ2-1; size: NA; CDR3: CASSIFASSYNEQFF; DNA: TGTGCCAGTAGTATATTTGCGAGCTCCTACAATGAGCAGTTCTTC
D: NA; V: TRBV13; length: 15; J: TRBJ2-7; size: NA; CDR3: CASSSKSGDRYEQYF; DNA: TGTGCCAGCAGCTCAAAATCAGGGGATCGCTACGAGCAGTACTTC
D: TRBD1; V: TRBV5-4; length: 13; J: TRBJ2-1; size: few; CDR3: CARNGTGYNEQFF; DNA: TGTGCCAGAAACGGGACAGGTTACAATGAGCAGTTCTTC
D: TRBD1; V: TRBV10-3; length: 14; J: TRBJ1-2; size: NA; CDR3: CAISESGQGGGYTF; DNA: TGTGCCATCAGTGAGTCGGGACAGGGCGGTGGCTACACCTTC
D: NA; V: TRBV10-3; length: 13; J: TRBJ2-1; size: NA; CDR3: CAISEAPYNEQFF; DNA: TGTGCCATCAGTGAGGCGCCATACAATGAGCAGTTCTTC
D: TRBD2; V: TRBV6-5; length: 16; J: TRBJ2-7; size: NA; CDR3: CASSYSSLAGVGEQYF; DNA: TGTGCCAGCAGTTACTCGTCGCTAGCGGGAGTTGGAGAGCAGTACTTC
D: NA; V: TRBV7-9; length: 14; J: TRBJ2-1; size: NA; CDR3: CASSPLGVGDEQFF; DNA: TGTGCCAGCAGCCCCTTAGGTGTGGGCGATGAGCAGTTCTTC
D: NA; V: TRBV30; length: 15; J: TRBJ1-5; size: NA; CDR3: CAWSTLGITGQPQHF; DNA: TGTGCCTGGAGCACTTTGGGGATTACCGGTCAGCCCCAGCATTTT
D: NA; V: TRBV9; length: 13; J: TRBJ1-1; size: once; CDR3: CASSPSGVEWAFF; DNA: TGTGCCAGCAGCCCGTCGGGCGTTGAATGGGCTTTCTTT
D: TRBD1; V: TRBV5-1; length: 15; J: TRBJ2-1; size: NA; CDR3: CASRVRDSGFYEQFF; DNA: TGCGCCAGCAGGGTCCGGGACAGTGGATTCTATGAGCAGTTCTTC
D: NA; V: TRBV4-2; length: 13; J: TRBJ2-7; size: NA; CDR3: CASSQDSSYEQYF; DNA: TGTGCCAGCAGCCAAGACAGCTCCTACGAGCAGTACTTC
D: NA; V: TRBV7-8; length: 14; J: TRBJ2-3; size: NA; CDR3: CASSPGLPTDTQYF; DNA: TGTGCCAGCAGCCCGGGACTCCCCACAGATACGCAGTATTTT
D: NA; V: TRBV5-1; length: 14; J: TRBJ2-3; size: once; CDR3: CASSFDKGTDTQYF; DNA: TGCGCCAGCAGCTTTGACAAAGGCACAGATACGCAGTATTTT
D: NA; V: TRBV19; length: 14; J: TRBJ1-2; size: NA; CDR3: CASHPGGFGHGYTF; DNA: TGTGCCAGTCACCCGGGAGGGTTTGGCCATGGCTACACCTTC
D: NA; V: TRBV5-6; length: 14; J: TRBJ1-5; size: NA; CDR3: CASSSVGERQPQHF; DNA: TGTGCCAGCAGCTCGGTAGGGGAGCGGCAGCCCCAGCATTTT
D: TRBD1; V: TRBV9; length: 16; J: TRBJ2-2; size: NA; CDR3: CASSVAGQGVAGELFF; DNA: TGTGCCAGCAGCGTAGCGGGACAGGGAGTCGCCGGGGAGCTGTTTTTT
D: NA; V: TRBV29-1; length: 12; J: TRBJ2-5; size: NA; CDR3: CSAGGDQETQYF; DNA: TGCAGCGCCGGGGGTGACCAAGAGACCCAGTACTTC
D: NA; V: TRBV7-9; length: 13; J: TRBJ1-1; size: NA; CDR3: CASSFSAPNEAFF; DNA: TGTGCCAGCAGCTTCTCGGCCCCCAATGAAGCTTTCTTT
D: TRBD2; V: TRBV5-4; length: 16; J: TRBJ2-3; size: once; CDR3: CASSGEGRISTDTQYF; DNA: TGTGCCAGCAGCGGGGAGGGTAGAATTAGCACAGATACGCAGTATTTT
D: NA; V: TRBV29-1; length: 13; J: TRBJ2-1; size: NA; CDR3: CSVVGTAYNEQFF; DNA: TGCAGCGTTGTAGGGACCGCCTACAATGAGCAGTTCTTC
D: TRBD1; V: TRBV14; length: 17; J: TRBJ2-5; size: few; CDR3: CASSPRWGTGKVGTQYF; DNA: TGTGCCAGCAGCCCCCGATGGGGGACAGGGAAAGTGGGGACCCAGTACTTC
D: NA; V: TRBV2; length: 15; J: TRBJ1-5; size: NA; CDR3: CASSGRGSGNQPQHF; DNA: TGTGCCAGCAGTGGCAGGGGTTCGGGCAATCAGCCCCAGCATTTT
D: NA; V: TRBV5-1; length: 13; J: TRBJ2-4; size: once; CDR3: CASSSPGQAIQYF; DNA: TGCGCCAGCAGCTCGCCGGGACAAGCTATTCAGTACTTC
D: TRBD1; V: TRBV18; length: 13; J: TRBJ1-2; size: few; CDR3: CASSPQGADGYTF; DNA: TGTGCCAGCTCACCACAGGGGGCCGATGGCTACACCTTC
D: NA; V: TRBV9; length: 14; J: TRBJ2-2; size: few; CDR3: CASSPGDFTGELFF; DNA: TGTGCCAGCAGCCCGGGGGACTTCACCGGGGAGCTGTTTTTT
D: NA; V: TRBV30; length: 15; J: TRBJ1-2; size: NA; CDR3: CAWSVMKGGGHGYTF; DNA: TGTGCCTGGAGTGTAATGAAAGGTGGTGGACATGGCTACACCTTC
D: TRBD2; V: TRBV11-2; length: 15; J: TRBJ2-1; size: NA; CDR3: CASSLAAGFGNEQFF; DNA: TGTGCCAGCAGCTTAGCAGCGGGGTTTGGTAATGAGCAGTTCTTC